This T cell receptor beta chain derives from a study of blood T cell repertoires in COVID-19. Study details: PBMCs, B-cell-depleted T cells, or T cells provided the cDNA or gDNA that made up the material.

Per the original methods: For nucleated cells, counts were estimated from reference gene primer amplification. Clones were read by immunoSEQ multiplex PCR, and TCRdb kept only the in-frame ones, dropping some. V and J calls and clone size are those listed in that table; D and trimming were worked out from the DNA. This table has around 81,000 clones, around 80% appearing once. Deletions cut 2 bases from V and 0 bases from J, with 15 bases between. The CDR3 loop spans 17 amino acids. The receptor was isolated from a human donor in a cohort sampled during active COVID-19. Specimen: peripheral blood. The chain couples TRBV5-3 to TRBJ1-3; unclear D gene. TRBV5-3 is designated an ORF whose function remains uncertain. The CDR3 DNA is TGTGCCAGAAGCTTTTGCCCCGTGAAGAGCTCTGGAAACACCATATATTTT. Translation gives CARSFCPVKSSGNTIYF.